A selection of T cell receptor beta chains follows, all from one sample in a study of radiation and T cells in renal cell carcinoma. TCRdb keeps only in-frame clones here, not all; method: immunoSEQ multiplex PCR. The data show some 120,000 clones, with 80% to 85% seen just once and approximately 3% held by the top ten. The source was blood, collected from a patient whose treatment included radiotherapy and nephrectomy. These receptors were collected from a woman in her sixties with renal cell carcinoma. Both conserved end residues are trimmed from each CDR3.

V gene,J gene,CDR3 protein
TRBV25-1,TRBJ2-7,ASSGGQGYEQY
TRBV9,TRBJ2-3,ASSPWDRGADTQY
TRBV30,TRBJ2-7,AWSVVAGRSYEQY
TRBV6-6,TRBJ1-2,ASSPGGPNYGYT
TRBV11-2,TRBJ2-3,ASSLLAGSTDTQY
TRBV9,TRBJ2-2,ASSAPGNTGELF
TRBV7-2,TRBJ1-2,ASSPRTGGNYGYT
TRBV7-9,TRBJ2-1,ASGRDTSYNEQF
TRBV19,TRBJ2-7,ASSPGPSREQY
TRBV9,TRBJ2-7,ASSVSPDRYSYEQY
TRBV6-5,TRBJ2-2,ASSSQFEQGTGELF
TRBV7-9,TRBJ1-2,ASSSRYGYT
TRBV12-5,TRBJ2-1,ASARPQGGSYNEQF
TRBV5-6,TRBJ2-3,ASSPAGLPDTQY
TRBV6-6,TRBJ2-5,ATSRQGGEETQY
TRBV6-1,TRBJ1-1,ASSVQGGTEAF
TRBV6-5,TRBJ2-7,ASTKGGPYEQY
TRBV11-2,TRBJ1-2,ASRRSGTGYGYT
TRBV6-5,TRBJ2-3,ASSYLAADTQY
TRBV29-1,TRBJ2-3,SGEGRGSTDTQY
TRBV6-6,TRBJ1-1,ASTSGQGVGEAF
TRBV9,TRBJ1-1,ASSLNPGVTEAF
TRBV19,TRBJ2-2,ASSIRIANTGELF
TRBV4-1,TRBJ1-2,ASSHGQGAENYGYT
TRBV5-8,TRBJ2-4,ASSFRGHDLNIQY
TRBV2,TRBJ1-1,ASSELIPHEAF
TRBV5-6,TRBJ2-7,ASSLTSSYEQY
TRBV29-1,TRBJ1-1,SGTVNTEAF
TRBV4-1,TRBJ1-5,ASSPRSYNQPQH
TRBV5-1,TRBJ1-3,ASRGDIRPFSGNTIY
TRBV25-1,.,ASSESGAGYYEQY
TRBV6-5,TRBJ1-1,ASSSPGRVRTEAF
TRBV6-6,TRBJ2-1,ASSSQDVSYNEQF
TRBV7-3,TRBJ1-1,ASSPDRGSTEAF
TRBV5-6,TRBJ1-1,ASSLPLGDTEAF
TRBV5-1,TRBJ2-7,ASSLAGGETYEQY
TRBV30,TRBJ2-1,AWKGQVGPRSSYNEQF